In its sample, the clone carrying this T cell receptor (beta chain) was seen many times. The sample belongs to a study of blood T cells in healthy people across ages. The CDR3 loop spans 15 amino acids. In germline, CDR1 is SQVTM, CDR2 ANQGSEA. V was clipped by 6 bases and J by 0 bases, with 16 bases between them. A second PCR of roughly 6 to 12 cycles used a sample-barcoded 5' primer and a J-beta primer mix. A template-switch adaptor containing 12 random nucleotides labeled each cDNA molecule. A single record per CDR3 protein comes from TCRdb applying MiXCR to the 5' RACE reads. Of 650,000 to 1,000,000 distinct CDR3 sequences listed, 46% are singletons. Sample donors were healthy Caucasian individuals that came from Russia, aged roughly 6 to 95. The sample, roughly 9.5 milliliters of peripheral blood, was drawn from each donor.

The chain links TRBV29-1 to TRBJ2-3; D is ambiguous. The receptor was derived from a man older than 75 in good health. The sequenced material came from blood. CDR3 protein: CSVDRVDLSTDTQYF. In DNA, the CDR3 is TGCAGCGTGGATAGGGTAGACTTAAGCACAGATACGCAGTATTTT.